This note documents a single TCR beta chain sequence. There is no known antigen for this receptor. The library relied on the immunoSEQ multiplex PCR assay. For the multiplex PCR, a mixture combining 60 forward primers for TCR Vbeta segments and 13 reverse primers for TCR Jbeta segments was used. Amplification of the CDR3 region of rearranged TCR beta genes was performed with a multiplex PCR assay on genomic DNA. Amplified TCR beta libraries were sequenced as 87-base-pair reads on the Illumina HiSeq System. The authors' pipeline ran thus. A later analysis counted about 76 million unique TCR beta chains across the 600 to 850 repertoires, and some 11 million of these chains were shared by at least two donors. A nearest-neighbor algorithm error-corrected the raw reads and collapsed the reads into unique sequences, merging closely related sequences to remove PCR and sequencing errors. To assign V, D and J gene segments, CDR3 sequences were aligned to IMGT reference sequences. For a sequence to be retained, a match of at least six nucleotides to both a V gene segment and a J gene segment was required. A rearrangement counted as productive if the CDR3 had no stop codons and remained in frame with V and J, and every other rearrangement counted as non-productive. Following IMGT convention, CDR3 was defined as the stretch from the second conserved V-encoded cysteine to the conserved J-encoded phenylalanine. In an earlier analysis of some 550 of the donors, sequences lacking an unambiguous match to a single V gene segment were excluded. In an earlier analysis of several hundred of the donors, V segments were called functional above 56.7% productive rearrangements and were called segregating when the between-donor standard deviation exceeded 5%. To diagnose cytomegalovirus status from the catalog of TCR beta chain sequences, a statistical classification framework was built. V and J gene assignment, in a later analysis, came from comparing TCR nucleotide sequences with IMGT/GENE-DB human TR gene sequences. In a later analysis, CDR3 sequences and most-parsimonious VDJ recombination scenarios were assigned using the TCRdist pipeline. In a later analysis, each TCR beta chain was defined by its CDR3 amino acid sequence together with its V-gene family, and reads without a unique V-gene family were excluded. As a way to deal with suspected cross-contamination and a sequencing artifact, a later analysis dropped 592 nucleotide sequences that were highly shared and had low generation probability. In a later analysis, a clonal expansion index for each public chain was calculated from normalized within-repertoire ranks of inferred template counts. In a later analysis, generation probabilities were computed with a VDJ recombination model fitted to out-of-frame rearrangements, and the resulting probabilities were checked against IGoR. Hypergeometric tests were used in a later analysis to score TCR-TCR, TCR-HLA and TCR-CMV co-occurrence, with a repertoire-size bias correction applied to the TCR pairs. A later analysis estimated false discovery rates by permuting HLA or CMV assignments 20 times. In a later analysis, co-occurring TCRs were grouped using DBSCAN, and TCRdist sequence similarity was added for clustering within HLA-allele-positive subsets. Co-occurrence clustering excluded repertoires with fewer than 30,000 or more than 120,000 public chains, plus five with anomalous nucleotide sharing. TCRdb carries this immuneACCESS record with in-frame sequences only. Its versions omit some clonotypes, under half of them owing to an unresolved V gene in the studies checked, with the rest unexplained. V and J calls and clone size come straight from that table; D and trimming were deduced from the DNA. This sample's table contains some 110,000 clones. The ten largest clones add up to 6.8% of the sample.

In total, about 650 healthy bone marrow donors made up the cohort. All cohort members were sampled while nominally healthy, although unrecorded immune exposures were likely present. The donor tested CMV seropositive and was one of the 289 seropositive cohort members. Every donor gave a peripheral blood sample, and the peripheral blood mononuclear cells from that sample were used for TCR beta sequencing. Genomic DNA was extracted from the blood cell samples with the Qiagen DNeasy Blood Extraction Kit. These data come from a study of cytomegalovirus exposure and HLA in healthy donors (dated by TCRdb to 2016 to 2017). Background on the whole study: An earlier analysis of approximately 590 of the donors reported roughly 300 Gb of sequence data and more than 90 million unique TCR beta sequences from roughly 200 million T cells. An early release covering 500 to 750 HLA-typed donors comprised approximately 290 gigabases of sequencing data and around 85 million unique TCR sequences. The genetic ancestry cluster associated with self-reported Caucasian donors included 80% to 90% of the 398 genotyped donors. The study was designed to test whether signatures of past pathogen exposure could be identified by cataloging public T cell receptors. The study profiled the T cell repertoires of around 700 subjects by immunosequencing and related them to cytomegalovirus serostatus. Besides the first cohort of approximately 710 subjects, a separate validation cohort made up of 120 different subjects was used. To predict cytomegalovirus infection status, the study brought together high-throughput TCR immunosequencing, statistical association of individual TCRs with disease status, and machine learning. A later analysis re-examined previously published TCR beta repertoires from just over 650 donors and added high-resolution HLA genotyping to investigate patterns of TCR occurrence. Rather than drawing on any new phenotypic data, the later analysis identified candidate immune exposures from TCR beta sequences and the way those sequences occurred across donors. An earlier analysis of 587 of the donors used high-throughput TCR beta sequencing to judge whether each TCR beta V gene segment behaved as functional or pseudogenic. Donor age, sex, ethnicity and CMV serostatus were compiled together with the repertoire data. A later genetic analysis used genome-wide SNP genotypes for about three fifths of the 666 donors, treating that subset as a discovery cohort. All discovery cohort repertoires had been generated on a single sequencing platform. HLA typing included class I and class II loci at four-digit resolution. The number of typed donors differed by locus: about 620-640 for A, B, C, DRB1 and DQB1; about 520 for DQA1; 606 for DPA1; and roughly 450 for DPB1. Several DR-DQ haplotypes were treated as single units for association and clustering because of strong linkage in the cohort. On average, 235,054 unique TCR beta nucleotide sequences were sequenced per donor among 350 to 400 genotyped donors of the cohort, with roughly a sixth of those sequences being non-productive. Study-wide conclusions, independent of this receptor: A group of highly shared sequence variants was considered likely to be a technical artifact of the sequencing pipeline. In vitro tests confirmed that a few of the cytomegalovirus-associated TCR beta chains recognize cytomegalovirus antigens. Because HLA typing was unavailable for some donors at each locus, only the typed subset was used in association tests. A further reported finding was that TCR beta sequences accurately predicted the HLA-A and HLA-B alleles for most subjects in the first cohort. According to a later analysis, TCR association rates differed among HLA loci, with DRB1 alleles showing the most associated TCRs and HLA-C alleles showing the fewest. In a later analysis, some 17,000 TCR beta sequences were associated with specific HLA alleles at a false discovery rate of 0.05. Compared with the approximately 710-donor mean, donors in an Asian-associated ancestry cluster had fewer N-insertions in productive TCRs, according to a later genetic analysis. Some IMGT-functional V segments, including TRBV6-2 and TRBV6-3, could not be distinguished by the 87-base-pair reads and were therefore excluded. The classifier was reported to diagnose cytomegalovirus status with high specificity and sensitivity in both the original cohort and the validation cohort. Linkage disequilibrium might explain the correlated functional status among segregating V segments, but an unknown experimental factor could not be ruled out. About 17 rarely observed V segments, including chromosome 9 orphons, were excluded from the earlier analysis of approximately 600 of the donors because counts were too low. For the cohort, immune exposure information was limited to CMV serostatus. Most CMV-associated TCR beta chains appeared to be HLA-restricted in a later analysis, and the HLA associations seemed to be driven largely by CMV exposure. Broadly in line with IMGT annotations, most TCR beta V segments showed up in productive rearrangements about 87% or about 30% of the time in an earlier analysis of around 600 of the donors. Sequencing depth was assumed to be roughly uniform across donors in the presence/absence analyses, though that assumption may not hold. A later analysis reported that several top co-occurrence clusters appeared linked to parvovirus B19, influenza, CMV and Epstein-Barr virus. Most TCR sequences were observed very rarely across donors, whereas some public TCRs were present in many individuals. Strong co-occurrence of HLA alleles, especially DR and DQ, made assigning TCR associations to individual alleles difficult. The authors suggested that the approach could potentially be generalized to other disease states and immunological phenotypes. The study listed 150 to 200 TCR beta chains as associated with cytomegalovirus. An association between a missense DCLRE1C variant and V-gene and J-gene trimming of TCR beta chains was found in a later genetic analysis and replicated in an independent cohort. In a later analysis, HLA-associated TCR beta chains were found to be more clonally expanded and to have lower generation probabilities than equally common non-associated chains. The cohort was sequenced for TCR beta chains only, and without alpha or paired-chain data the features that could be detected were limited.

V is cut by 4 bases and J by 2 bases, and the space between the germline ends is 5 bases. The germline V gene encodes CDR1 DFQATT and CDR2 SNEGSKA (reference sequence). The CDR3 numbers 11 residues from cysteine through phenylalanine. Solely the CDR3 DNA is kept, with 33 bases framed from the first base. The source material was PBMCs. The TCR comes from a middle-aged man in good health and CMV-seropositive. The rearranged segments are TRBV20-1 and TRBJ1-1; the D gene cannot be resolved reliably. The CDR3 region reads CSANGNTEAFF. In nucleotide form, the sequence is TGCAGTGCTAATGGCAACACTGAAGCTTTCTTT.